One and the same sample provided the 23 T cell receptor beta chains below, sequenced in a study of cytomegalovirus exposure and HLA in healthy donors. This table comes from immunoSEQ multiplex PCR, and its TCRdb copy is limited to in-frame clones, with some not included. Here the sample spans 200,000 to 250,000 clones, 80% to 95% being singletons. Sequencing was performed on PBMCs. The source of these receptors is a young woman in good health and CMV-seronegative.

This chain links TRBV2 with TRBJ2-7, with 11 nucleotides matching TRBD2. The J segment lost 3 bases and the V segment lost 7 bases, leaving 17 bases of the junction unmatched. This CDR3 is built from 18 residues. The V gene's germline CDR1 is SNHLY and CDR2 FYNNEI. The CDR3 loop reads CASTLGRFLAGGRYEQYF. CDR3 coding DNA: TGTGCCAGCACCCTTGGGAGGTTCCTAGCGGGAGGTCGCTACGAGCAGTACTTC. The whole variable domain, remainder taken from reference TRBV2 and TRBJ2-7, is EPEVTQTPSHQVTQMGQEVILRCVPISNHLYFYWYRQILGQKVEFLVSFYNNEISEKSEIFDDQFSVERPDGSNFTLKIRSTKLEDSAMYFCASTLGRFLAGGRYEQYFGPGTRLTVT.

CDR3 in DNA: TGCGCCAGCAGCTCTCAGGGGGCCCTTCCTTGCACCTTC. Encoded protein: CASSSQGALPCTF. The chain joins TRBV5-1 to TRBJ1-2, with 8 nucleotides matching TRBD1. Germline V gene data show CDR1 as SGHRS and CDR2 as YFSETQ. This CDR3 region has 13 residues. J gave up 13 bases and V 3 bases, and 11 bases lay outside the gene matches.

Here the CDR3 reads CASSLIPLAANEQFF. The CDR3 nucleotides are TGTGCCAGCAGCTTAATTCCCCTAGCGGCCAATGAGCAGTTCTTC. The rearrangement links TRBV7-3 to TRBJ2-1; 7 nucleotides match TRBD2. CDR3 length equals 15 residues. Unmatched junction bases numbered 6, after V lost 1 base and J lost 6 bases. In germline, CDR1 is SGHTA, CDR2 FQGTGA.

V and J are TRBV5-1 and TRBJ2-7, with a tentative D call TRBD1 (7 bases). Trimming removed 5 bases at V and 3 bases at J, with 12 bases between. Germline V gives CDR1 SGHRS, CDR2 YFSETQ. There are 13 residues in the CDR3. The CDR3 protein is CASREGQIYEQYF. CDR3 coding DNA: TGCGCCAGCAGGGAGGGACAGATCTACGAGCAGTACTTC. Variable domain in full (rest from reference TRBV5-1 and TRBJ2-7): KAGVTQTPRYLIKTRGQQVTLSCSPISGHRSVSWYQQTPGQGLQFLFEYFSETQRNKGNFPGRFSGRQFSNSRSEMNVSTLELGDSALYLCASREGQIYEQYFGPGTRLTVT.

This chain links TRBV27 with TRBJ2-1; TRBD2 matches 7 bases. With V trimmed by 4 bases and J by 0 bases, 6 bases remained unmatched. This CDR3 has 16 residues. Looked up from germline, CDR1 is MNHEY and CDR2 is SMNVEV (reference sequence). The CDR3 DNA is TGTGCCAGCAGTTCGAATAGCGGGTCCTCCTACAATGAGCAGTTCTTC. Translated, it gives CASSSNSGSSYNEQFF.

The chain is built from TRBV29-1 and TRBJ2-1; 7 nucleotides line up with TRBD1. V lost 5 bases to trimming and J lost 14 bases; unmatched junction nucleotides: 12. The CDR3 contains 12 residues. The germline CDR1 and CDR2 sequences are SQVTM and ANQGSEA. The CDR3 loop reads CSVPWTGSEEFF. The CDR3 DNA sequence: TGCAGCGTTCCCTGGACAGGTTCGGAGGAGTTCTTC.

The V call is TRBV6-4, the J call TRBJ2-1, with D possibly TRBD2 on 7 matching bases. Deletions cut 3 bases from V and 6 bases from J, with 12 bases between. Germline V gene sequence: CDR1 MRHNA, CDR2 SNTAGT. This CDR3 comprises 14 residues. The CDR3 is CASSEGRGGNEQFF. CDR3 DNA sequence: TGTGCCAGCAGTGAGGGTAGGGGGGGCAATGAGCAGTTCTTC.

This chain joins TRBV7-2 and TRBJ2-3; TRBD2 matches at 13 bases. Trimming removed 3 bases from V and 7 bases from J; junction bases left unmatched: 7. CDR3 size: 16 residues. Looked up from germline, CDR1 is SGHTA and CDR2 is FQGNSA. CDR3 coding DNA: TGTGCCAGCAGCTTTACCGGGACTAGCGGGAAAAATACGCAGTATTTT. This translates into CASSFTGTSGKNTQYF.

CDR3 sequence: CASRGFGIEQFF. The DNA for the CDR3 is TGTGCCAGCCGGGGGTTTGGTATTGAGCAGTTCTTC. The V call is TRBV7-9, the J call TRBJ2-1, with a tentative D call TRBD2 (6 bases). The germline V gene has CDR1 SEHNR and CDR2 FQNEAQ (reference sequence). V was clipped by 8 bases and J by 9 bases, with 14 bases between them. The CDR3 is made up of 12 amino acids.

This rearrangement joins TRBV28 to TRBJ2-7; 10 bases fit TRBD1. J was trimmed by 4 bases and V by 4 bases; bases with no gene match: 10. The CDR3 sequence is 16 residues long. Germline CDR1 reads MDHEN; CDR2 reads SYDVKM. The CDR3 DNA reads TGTGCCAGCAGTTCAATAGGGACAGGGGCAGGGTACGAGCAGTACTTC. Encoded protein: CASSSIGTGAGYEQYF.

V gene TRBV5-8 combines with J gene TRBJ1-2; 9 positions match TRBD1. V lost 2 bases to trimming and J lost 4 bases; unmatched junction nucleotides: 6. Per the germline V gene, CDR1 is SGHTS and CDR2 is YDEGEE. The length of the CDR3 is 15 residues. The CDR3 loop is CASSFHRGLGYGYTF. Here the CDR3 DNA reads TGTGCCAGCAGCTTTCACAGGGGGCTCGGCTATGGCTACACCTTC.

This clone was observed a single time. This chain connects TRBV27 to TRBJ1-4, with 7 nucleotides matching TRBD1. Trimming cost V 6 bases and J 3 bases; bases outside gene matches: 4. The CDR3 sequence is 14 residues long. Germline V gene sequence: CDR1 MNHEY, CDR2 SMNVEV (reference sequence). The DNA of the CDR3 is TGTGCCAGCAGCTTAGGGGGCCCTAATGAAAAACTGTTTTTT. Translating it yields CASSLGGPNEKLFF.

The chain carries TRBV4-1 and TRBJ2-7, with a possible D match to TRBD2 (7 bases). From germline, CDR1 is MGHRA and CDR2 YSYEKL. V was pared by 3 bases and J by 2 bases, with 20 bases between. This CDR3 contains 17 residues. The CDR3 loop is CASSHPTGGRGAYEQYF. The CDR3 DNA reads TGCGCCAGCAGCCACCCAACGGGGGGCCGGGGAGCCTACGAGCAGTACTTC.

The chain links TRBV2 to TRBJ1-4, with TRBD1 identical over 7 bases. Germline V gene sequence: CDR1 SNHLY, CDR2 FYNNEI. This CDR3 is 17 amino acids long. The trim removed 5 bases at V and 0 bases at J, leaving 9 bases unmatched. CDR3 nucleotides: TGTGCCAGCAGTCCCCTCCCAACAGGGGCAACTAATGAAAAACTGTTTTTT. This translates into CASSPLPTGATNEKLFF.

CDR3 loop: CASSSPGLVYNEQFF. The CDR3, as DNA: TGCGCCAGCAGCTCACCGGGACTAGTATACAATGAGCAGTTCTTC. The rearrangement joins TRBV5-1 to TRBJ2-1; the match to TRBD2 covers 8 bases. The CDR3 consists of 15 residues. Germline loops: CDR1 SGHRS, CDR2 YFSETQ. J was trimmed by 4 bases and V by 3 bases; bases with no gene match: 6.

This sequence joins TRBV28 and TRBJ1-6; perhaps TRBD1 as D (6 bases). The V end was cut by 10 bases, the J end by 3 bases, with 13 bases between. Germline V CDR1 and CDR2: MDHEN, SYDVKM. This CDR3 comprises 14 residues. In DNA form, the CDR3 reads TGTGCCACCCTTCCAGGGGACTATAATTCACCCCTCCACTTT. This sequence encodes CATLPGDYNSPLHF.

The chain couples TRBV7-8 to TRBJ1-5; 10 bases line up with TRBD1. Looked up from germline, CDR1 is SGHVS and CDR2 is FQNEAQ. J was trimmed by 4 bases and V by 3 bases; bases with no gene match: 6. This CDR3 spans 16 amino acids. CDR3 sequence (DNA): TGTGCCAGCAGCTTGGGTTGGGACAGGGGTAATCAGCCCCAGCATTTT. It codes for CASSLGWDRGNQPQHF.

The chain combines TRBV4-1 with TRBJ1-1; a possible D gene is TRBD1 (5 bases). The germline V gene has CDR1 MGHRA and CDR2 YSYEKL. V lost 5 bases and J 6 bases, leaving 16 bases between the germline ends. CDR3 length: 14 residues. The CDR3 DNA sequence: TGCGCCAGCAGCACAACAGGCTTCAGGGCTGAAGCTTTCTTT. It codes for CASSTTGFRAEAFF.

The rearrangement uses TRBV28 and TRBJ2-1; 8 nucleotides agree with TRBD2. Germline V gene lookup returns CDR1 MDHEN and CDR2 SYDVKM. The CDR3 consists of 16 residues. The junction had 15 bases not matched to a gene; V was cut back by 7 bases and J by 7 bases. In nucleotides, the CDR3 is TGTGCCAGCATGGTTGGGCGGGAGGTGGGGAGGAATGAGCAGTTCTTC. Its protein is CASMVGREVGRNEQFF.

The V and J genes are TRBV30 and TRBJ2-7; no firm D call. V lost 2 bases to trimming and J lost 7 bases, with 6 bases between them. Germline assignment: CDR1 GTSNPN and CDR2 SVGIG (reference sequence). The CDR3 covers 10 residues. As DNA, the CDR3 is TGTGCCTGGAGTAAGAGTGAGCAGTACTTC. This sequence encodes CAWSKSEQYF. Using reference TRBV30 and TRBJ2-7 for the parts outside the CDR3, the full variable domain is SQTIHQWPATLVQPVGSPLSLECTVEGTSNPNLYWYRQAAGRGLQLLFYSVGIGQISSEVPQNLSASRPQDRQFILSSKKLLLSDSGFYLCAWSKSEQYFGPGTRLTVT.

The chain uses TRBV19 and TRBJ1-4; weak D call: TRBD1 (5 bases). Germline lookup yields CDR1 LNHDA and CDR2 SQIVND (reference sequence). The CDR3 covers 14 residues. V was clipped by 3 bases and J by 8 bases, with 13 bases between them. DNA for the CDR3: TGTGCCAGTAGTATGCGGCAGGGCAAGGAAAAACTGTTTTTT. It encodes CASSMRQGKEKLFF.

This sequence joins TRBV5-4 and TRBJ2-1; 9 bases map to TRBD2. The germline gives CDR1 SGHNT, CDR2 YYREEE (reference sequence). V shed 3 bases and J 7 bases; nucleotides not matched to a gene: 11. The CDR3 length is 16 residues. The CDR3 bases are TGTGCCAGCAGCTCGGCCGGGACTAGCTCACCGAATGAGCAGTTCTTC. Its protein is CASSSAGTSSPNEQFF.

The chain combines TRBV5-1 with TRBJ1-3; no reliable D call. Trimming shortened V by 3 bases and J by 1 base, and 8 bases separated the two germline ends. CDR3 length: 14 residues. The germline V gene has CDR1 SGHRS and CDR2 YFSETQ. Here the CDR3 DNA reads TGCGCCAGCAGCTCGGGGAGTTCTGGAAACACCATATATTTT. Translation: CASSSGSSGNTIYF.